These 21 T cell receptor beta chains originate from one sample sequenced in a study of cytomegalovirus exposure and HLA in healthy donors. Here immunoSEQ multiplex PCR was the method, and the copy in TCRdb shows in-frame clones only, minus some. This table holds fewer than 120,000 clones, roughly 90% found once. Sequencing was performed on PBMCs. The source is a woman in her twenties or thirties in good health and CMV-seropositive.

The V call is TRBV27, the J call TRBJ2-5; TRBD2 matches 9 bases. Losses at the gene ends were 4 bases for V and 4 bases for J; bases not matched to a gene: 7. Germline assignment: CDR1 MNHEY and CDR2 SMNVEV (reference sequence). This CDR3 is built from 15 residues. Here the CDR3 reads CASSSPSGARETQYF. The DNA for the CDR3 is TGTGCCAGCAGTTCCCCTAGCGGGGCCCGAGAGACCCAGTACTTC.

The chain recombines TRBV18 with TRBJ2-4; a possible D gene is TRBD1 (6 bases). Germline V gene data show CDR1 as KGHSH and CDR2 as LQKENI. V was cut by 1 base and J by 8 bases, with 9 bases left in between. The CDR3 contains 13 residues. CDR3 sequence (DNA): TGTGCCAGCTCACCACAACAGGGCCACATTCAGTACTTC. Translation gives CASSPQQGHIQYF.

This chain joins TRBV5-4 and TRBJ2-7; weak D call: TRBD2 (5 bases). The germline CDR1 and CDR2 sequences are SGHNT and YYREEE (reference sequence). The CDR3 totals 15 residues. Trimming removed 5 bases from V and 4 bases from J, with 19 bases in between. Written as DNA, the CDR3 is TGTGCCAGCAGTTCCGGGATCAGCGGTCTATACGAGCAGTACTTC. Amino acids: CASSSGISGLYEQYF.

J is TRBJ1-2 and V is TRBV5-1, with D maybe TRBD1 (5 bases). V shed 4 bases and J shed 1 base, with 17 bases lying between them. Per germline, CDR1 SGHRS and CDR2 YFSETQ. This CDR3 is built from 16 residues. The CDR3 is CASSQNYRNGNYGYTF. In DNA form, the CDR3 reads TGCGCCAGCAGCCAAAACTACAGGAATGGTAACTATGGCTACACCTTC.

The V call is TRBV6-1, the J call TRBJ2-5; D perhaps matches TRBD1 (5 bases). Deletions cut 6 bases from V and 4 bases from J, with 15 bases between. The CDR3 contains 14 residues. Germline lookup yields CDR1 MNHNS and CDR2 SASEGT. CDR3 DNA sequence: TGTGCCAGCAGGGACCAGGGTGGCGCAGAGACCCAGTACTTC. Amino acid sequence: CASRDQGGAETQYF.

This chain uses TRBV9 with TRBJ2-1; 10 bases fit TRBD2. V dropped 4 bases and J dropped 4; count of bases not matched to a gene: 8. From germline, CDR1 is SGDLS and CDR2 YYNGEE. The CDR3 is 16 amino acids. The CDR3 coding sequence is TGTGCCAGCAGCCCGCGGACTAGCGGTAGATACAATGAGCAGTTCTTC. This translates into CASSPRTSGRYNEQFF. The whole variable domain, remainder taken from reference TRBV9 and TRBJ2-1, is DSGVTQTPKHLITATGQRVTLRCSPRSGDLSVYWYQQSLDQGLQFLIQYYNGEERAKGNILERFSAQQFPDLHSELNLSSLELGDSALYFCASSPRTSGRYNEQFFGPGTRLTVL.

This clone was seen a single time. The chain couples TRBV4-3 to TRBJ1-1; possible D gene TRBD1, 6 bases. V lost 4 bases and J 4 bases, leaving 19 bases between the germline ends. The CDR3 consists of 16 residues. Looked up from germline, CDR1 is LGHNA and CDR2 is YSLEER. The DNA of the CDR3 is TGCGCCAGCAGCCTCCTCTACGGGGGGCTTATCACTGAAGCTTTCTTT. Residues: CASSLLYGGLITEAFF.

This chain links TRBV10-1 with TRBJ2-2; 7 bases agree with TRBD2. The CDR3 runs to 13 residues. Germline V lookup: CDR1 WNHNN, CDR2 SYGVQD (reference sequence). V was clipped by 5 bases and J by 3 bases; unmatched bases: 0. CDR3 DNA: TGCGCCAGCAGTAGCGGGGACACCGGGGAGCTGTTTTTT. This gives the protein CASSSGDTGELFF.

The table lists this clone with a few counts. The chain has TRBV2 and TRBJ1-2; D gene unclear. CDR1 is SNHLY, CDR2 FYNNEI, per germline. V was trimmed by 3 bases and J by 6 bases, leaving 8 bases between them. This CDR3 has 12 amino acids. CDR3 region: CASSDEAHGYTF. The CDR3 DNA reads TGTGCCAGCAGTGATGAAGCGCATGGCTACACCTTC.

This chain connects TRBV9 to TRBJ1-2, with no clear D. V was trimmed by 3 bases and J by 8 bases, leaving 14 bases between them. The germline CDR1 and CDR2 sequences are SGDLS and YYNGEE. This CDR3 spans 13 amino acids. In DNA form, the CDR3 reads TGTGCCAGCAGCGCGTCGGCGGGTACCGGCTACACCTTC. Translated, it gives CASSASAGTGYTF.

The V gene is TRBV5-1, the J gene TRBJ2-1; 9 bases line up with TRBD2. CDR3 length: 16 residues. The junction had 7 bases not matched to a gene; V was cut back by 0 bases and J by 6 bases. Germline V gene sequence: CDR1 SGHRS, CDR2 YFSETQ. In DNA form, the CDR3 reads TGCGCCAGCAGCTTGGCTGCGGGGGGGCCCTTCAATGAGCAGTTCTTC. It codes for CASSLAAGGPFNEQFF.

This chain uses TRBV5-4 with TRBJ2-1; 9 bases match TRBD1. The V gene's germline CDR1 is SGHNT and CDR2 YYREEE (reference sequence). Germline trimming cut 1 base from V and 14 bases from J; bases unmatched to any gene: 16. The CDR3 sequence is 16 residues long. CDR3 DNA sequence: TGTGCCAGCAGCTTGCGGGGACAGGGAGTGCGCCTCAATGAGTTCTTC. Translated, it gives CASSLRGQGVRLNEFF.

The chain employs TRBV5-5 and TRBJ2-7, with D perhaps matching TRBD1 (6 bases). The CDR3 totals 14 residues. Trimming left V 2 bases short and J 1 base short, with 10 bases between. The germline CDR1 and CDR2 sequences are SGHKS and YYEKEE (reference sequence). In DNA, the CDR3 is TGTGCCAGCAGCTTTACAGGGTCATCCTACGAGCAGTACTTC. Translated, it gives CASSFTGSSYEQYF.

The gene calls are TRBV27 and TRBJ2-1; maybe TRBD2 (6 bases). This CDR3 comprises 17 residues. Germline CDR1 MNHEY, CDR2 SMNVEV (reference sequence). The germline V and J ends were trimmed by 2 bases and 0 bases, with 14 bases remaining between them. This chain's CDR3 is CASSLRGTSVSYNEQFF. The CDR3 DNA sequence: TGTGCCAGCAGTTTACGGGGGACTTCTGTCTCCTACAATGAGCAGTTCTTC.

In DNA, the CDR3 is TGTGCCAGCAGCTGGGGGGGAAGAGATACGCAGTATTTT. This gives the protein CASSWGGRDTQYF. This chain links TRBV5-5 with TRBJ2-3, with 7 bases identical to TRBD2. Germline CDR1 is SGHKS and CDR2 is YYEKEE (reference sequence). The J segment lost 5 bases and the V segment lost 3 bases, leaving 3 bases of the junction unmatched. CDR3 length: 13 residues.

CDR3 protein: CASSRKGTSGNSYEQYF. The DNA for the CDR3 is TGTGCCAGTAGTAGGAAAGGGACTAGCGGGAATTCTTACGAGCAGTACTTC. This chain links TRBV19 with TRBJ2-7, with 13 nucleotides matching TRBD2. The CDR3 extends over 17 amino acids. The J segment lost 4 bases and the V segment lost 4 bases, leaving 10 bases of the junction unmatched. Germline V gene sequence: CDR1 LNHDA, CDR2 SQIVND (reference sequence).

The gene calls are TRBV9 and TRBJ2-2; TRBD1 aligns across 9 bases. This CDR3 has 15 residues. The germline gives CDR1 SGDLS, CDR2 YYNGEE. V lost 4 bases, J lost 3 bases, and 4 bases stayed unmatched. The CDR3 coding sequence is TGTGCCAGCAGCCCGGGACAGGGTTACACCGGGGAGCTGTTTTTT. Its translation is CASSPGQGYTGELFF.

The CDR3 loop reads CSVYRVNTEAFF. The CDR3 DNA reads as TGCAGCGTCTACAGGGTGAACACTGAAGCTTTCTTT. The rearrangement links TRBV29-1 to TRBJ1-1, with D perhaps matching TRBD1 (6 bases). The V gene's germline CDR1 is SQVTM and CDR2 ANQGSEA. This CDR3 spans 12 amino acids. V was clipped by 6 bases and J by 0 bases, with 8 bases between them.

Points on this clone: One end of the junction does not line up with germline, which may come from a read error. V usage is TRBV20-1 and J usage is TRBJ1-1; no clear D. CDR1 DFQATT and CDR2 SNEGSKA come from the germline V gene (reference sequence). The CDR3 sequence is 11 residues long. CDR3 region: CSASHPERQAF. The CDR3 coding sequence is TGCAGTGCTAGCCATCCCGAACGTCAGGCCTTT.

This rearrangement joins TRBV5-1 to TRBJ1-3; tentative D call: TRBD1 (6 bases). This CDR3 is built from 15 residues. Trimming removed 4 bases from V and 2 bases from J, with 13 bases in between. Germline lookup yields CDR1 SGHRS and CDR2 YFSETQ. CDR3 sequence reads: CASSIAGDPGNTIYF. The CDR3 bases are TGCGCCAGCAGCATCGCAGGGGATCCTGGAAACACCATATATTTT.

The chain has TRBV27 and TRBJ1-1; 8 bases align to TRBD1. In germline, CDR1 is MNHEY, CDR2 SMNVEV (reference sequence). The CDR3 covers 13 residues. Trimming at V came to 5 bases and at J to 4 bases, leaving 3 bases not matched to a gene. DNA of the CDR3: TGTGCCAGCAGTCACGGACAGGGCACTGAAGCTTTCTTT. Its translation: CASSHGQGTEAFF.